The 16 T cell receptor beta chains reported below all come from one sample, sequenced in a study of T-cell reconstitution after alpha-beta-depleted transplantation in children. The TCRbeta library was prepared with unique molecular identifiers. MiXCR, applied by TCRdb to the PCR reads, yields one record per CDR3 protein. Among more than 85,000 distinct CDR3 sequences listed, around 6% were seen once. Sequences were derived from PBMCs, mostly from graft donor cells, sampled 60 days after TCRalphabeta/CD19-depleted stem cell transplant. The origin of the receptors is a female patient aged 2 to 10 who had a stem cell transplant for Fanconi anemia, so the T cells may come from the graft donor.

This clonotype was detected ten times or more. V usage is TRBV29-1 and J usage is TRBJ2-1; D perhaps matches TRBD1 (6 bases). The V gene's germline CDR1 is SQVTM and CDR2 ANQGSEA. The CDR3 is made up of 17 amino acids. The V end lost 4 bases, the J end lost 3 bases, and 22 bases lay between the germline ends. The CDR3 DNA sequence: TGCAGCGTTGGAGGGGGTACTCTAGTACCGAACTACAATGAGCAGTTCTTC. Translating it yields CSVGGGTLVPNYNEQFF.

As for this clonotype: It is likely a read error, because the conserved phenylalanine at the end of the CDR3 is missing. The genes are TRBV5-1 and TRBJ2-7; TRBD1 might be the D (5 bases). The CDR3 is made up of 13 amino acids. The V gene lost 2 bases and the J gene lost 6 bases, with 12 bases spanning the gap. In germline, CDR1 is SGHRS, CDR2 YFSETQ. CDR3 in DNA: TGCGCCAGCAGCTTCCCAGGGCTCCCCGAGCAGTACTAC. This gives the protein CASSFPGLPEQYY.

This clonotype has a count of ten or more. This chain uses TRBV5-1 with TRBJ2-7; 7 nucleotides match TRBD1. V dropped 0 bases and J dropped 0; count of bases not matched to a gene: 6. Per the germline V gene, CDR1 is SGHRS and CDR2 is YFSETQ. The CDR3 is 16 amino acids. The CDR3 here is CASSLVGGPLSYEQYF. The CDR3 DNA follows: TGCGCCAGCAGCTTGGTAGGGGGCCCCCTCTCCTACGAGCAGTACTTC.

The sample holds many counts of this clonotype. CDR3 DNA: TGTGCCAGCAGCCAAGATTCGGCTAGTCCCACAGATACGCAGTATTTT. Translated, it gives CASSQDSASPTDTQYF. The V gene is TRBV3-1, the J gene TRBJ2-3; D unclear. The CDR3 sequence is 16 residues long. The germline V and J ends were trimmed by 0 bases and 2 bases, with 12 bases remaining between them. CDR1 and CDR2 from the germline V gene are LGHDT and YNNKEL (reference sequence).

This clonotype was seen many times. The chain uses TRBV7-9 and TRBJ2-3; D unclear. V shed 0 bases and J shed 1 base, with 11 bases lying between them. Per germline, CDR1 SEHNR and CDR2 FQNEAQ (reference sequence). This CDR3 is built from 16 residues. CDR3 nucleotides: TGTGCCAGCAGCTTAGCGCGGCTAGAGGGCACAGATACGCAGTATTTT. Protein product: CASSLARLEGTDTQYF.

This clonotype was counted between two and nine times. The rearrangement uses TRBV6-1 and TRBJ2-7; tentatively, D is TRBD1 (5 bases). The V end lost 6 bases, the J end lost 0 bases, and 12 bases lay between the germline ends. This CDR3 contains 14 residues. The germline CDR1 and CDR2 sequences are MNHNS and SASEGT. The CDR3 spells CASRRGSLSYEQYF. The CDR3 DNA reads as TGTGCCAGCAGAAGGGGCAGCCTCTCCTACGAGCAGTACTTC.

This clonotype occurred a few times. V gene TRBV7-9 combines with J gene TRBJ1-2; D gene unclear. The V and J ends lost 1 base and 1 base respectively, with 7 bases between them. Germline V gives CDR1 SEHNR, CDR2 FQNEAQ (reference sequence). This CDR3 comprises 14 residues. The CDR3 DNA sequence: TGTGCCAGCAGCTTAGGCGGTGGTAACTATGGCTACACCTTC. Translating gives CASSLGGGNYGYTF.

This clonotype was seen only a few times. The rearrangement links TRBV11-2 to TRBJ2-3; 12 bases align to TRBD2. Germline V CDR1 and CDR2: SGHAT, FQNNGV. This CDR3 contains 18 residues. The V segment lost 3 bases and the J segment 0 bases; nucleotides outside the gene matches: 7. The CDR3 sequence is CASSFRTSGGPSTDTQYF. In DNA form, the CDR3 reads TGTGCCAGCAGCTTTAGAACTAGCGGGGGGCCTAGCACAGATACGCAGTATTTT.

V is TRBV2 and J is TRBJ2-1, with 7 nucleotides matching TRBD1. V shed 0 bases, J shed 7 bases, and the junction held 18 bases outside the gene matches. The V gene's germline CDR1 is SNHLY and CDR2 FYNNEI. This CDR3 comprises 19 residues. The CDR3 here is CASSEALFFEGALDNEQFF. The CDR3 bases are TGTGCCAGCAGTGAAGCGCTTTTTTTTGAGGGGGCGCTTGATAATGAGCAGTTCTTC.

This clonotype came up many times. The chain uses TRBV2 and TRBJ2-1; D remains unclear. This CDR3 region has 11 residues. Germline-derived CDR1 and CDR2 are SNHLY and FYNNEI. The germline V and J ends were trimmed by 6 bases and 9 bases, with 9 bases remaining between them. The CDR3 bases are TGTGCCAGCAGAGAGAACGGTGAGCAGTTCTTC. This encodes CASRENGEQFF.

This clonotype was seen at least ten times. In nucleotides, the CDR3 is TGCAGTACTCGACTAGCCCGGGACGAGCAGTACTTC. Amino acids: CSTRLARDEQYF. This chain connects TRBV20-1 to TRBJ2-7; 7 bases fit TRBD2. The CDR3 has 12 residues. Germline V gives CDR1 DFQATT, CDR2 SNEGSKA (reference sequence). Unmatched junction bases numbered 9, after V lost 8 bases and J lost 5 bases.

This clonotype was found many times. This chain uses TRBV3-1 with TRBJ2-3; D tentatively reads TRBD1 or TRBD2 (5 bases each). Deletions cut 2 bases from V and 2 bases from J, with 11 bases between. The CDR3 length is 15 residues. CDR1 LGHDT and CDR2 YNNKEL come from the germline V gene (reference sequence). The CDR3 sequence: CASSQWRGATDTQYF. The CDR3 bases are TGTGCCAGCAGCCAATGGAGAGGGGCCACAGATACGCAGTATTTT.

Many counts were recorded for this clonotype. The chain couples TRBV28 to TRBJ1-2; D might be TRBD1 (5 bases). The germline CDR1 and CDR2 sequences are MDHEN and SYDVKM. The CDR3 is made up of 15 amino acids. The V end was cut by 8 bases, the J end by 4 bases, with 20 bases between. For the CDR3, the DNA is TGTGCCAGCTCAGTTTCGGGGGAAGGTCCCTATGGCTACACCTTC. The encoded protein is CASSVSGEGPYGYTF.

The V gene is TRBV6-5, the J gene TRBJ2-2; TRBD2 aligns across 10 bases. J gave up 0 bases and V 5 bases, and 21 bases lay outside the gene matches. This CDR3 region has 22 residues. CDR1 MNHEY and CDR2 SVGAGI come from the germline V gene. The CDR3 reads CASSPFQWGGVSGRPNTGELFF. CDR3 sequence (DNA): TGTGCCAGCAGTCCCTTCCAGTGGGGGGGCGTTAGCGGGAGGCCGAACACCGGGGAGCTGTTTTTT.

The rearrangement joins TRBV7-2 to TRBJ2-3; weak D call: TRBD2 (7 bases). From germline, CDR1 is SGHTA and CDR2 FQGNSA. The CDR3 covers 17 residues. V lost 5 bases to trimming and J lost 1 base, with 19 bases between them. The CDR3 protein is CASSRGGDRPGTDTQYF. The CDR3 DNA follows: TGTGCCAGCAGCAGGGGGGGGGACCGCCCTGGCACAGATACGCAGTATTTT.

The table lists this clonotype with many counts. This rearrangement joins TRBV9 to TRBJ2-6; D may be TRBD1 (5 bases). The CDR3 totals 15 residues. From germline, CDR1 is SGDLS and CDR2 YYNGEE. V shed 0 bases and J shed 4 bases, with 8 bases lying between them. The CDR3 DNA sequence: TGTGCCAGCAGCGTAGTAGGGGCCGGGGCCAACGTCCTGACTTTC. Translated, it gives CASSVVGAGANVLTF.